The sequence of this T cell receptor beta chain was determined in a study of T cell repertoires in aging, cancer and after chemotherapy. Background on the study: Repeat sampling of healthy donors over several months to years showed clear clonal overlap. The full dataset contained millions of TCR reads.

Overall study results and limits: Median generation probability rose over the chemotherapy interval in each cancer cohort, suggesting rebound thymic output. Untreated cancer patients had significantly lower blood TCR diversity than age-matched healthy donors.

About this clonotype itself: Its antigen is as yet unknown.

Germline trimming cut 0 bases from V and 6 bases from J; bases unmatched to any gene: 15. The germline V gene has CDR1 SEHNR and CDR2 FQNEAQ (reference sequence). CDR3 length: 20 amino acids. A mixed TRB-A/B primer pool amplified rearranged TRB by multiplex touch-down PCR. TCRdb ran MiXCR on the multiplex PCR reads and lists one entry per CDR3 protein. The sample carries several thousand distinct CDR3 sequences, approximately 25% recorded once. Peripheral blood genomic DNA, not sorted cells or RNA, was the template. The chain is built from TRBV7-9 and TRBJ2-1, with TRBD2 matching 12 bases. The sample comprised blood. The receptor was isolated from a human donor in good health. CDR3 residues: CASSLADRGPGLAGLNEQFF. CDR3 nucleotide sequence: TGTGCCAGCAGCTTAGCTGACAGGGGGCCTGGACTAGCGGGGCTCAATGAGCAGTTCTTC.